The 12 T cell receptor beta chains below come from one sample, sequenced in a study of T cell responses to AZD1222 COVID-19 vaccine. Assay: immunoSEQ multiplex PCR; the TCRdb copy retains only in-frame clones and omits some. The sample contains approximately 42,000 clones, approximately 88% of which appear only once. Sequences were derived from peripheral blood, sampled 28 days after the second AZD1222 dose. These TCRs come from an adult who received the AZD1222 COVID-19 vaccine.

CDR3 sequence (DNA): TGTGCCAGCAGTCACGGTGGAACTCGAGTTGGAGAGACCCAGTACTTC. This translates into CASSHGGTRVGETQYF. The gene calls are TRBV6-2 or TRBV6-3 and TRBJ2-5; unclear D gene. Germline V lookup: CDR1 MNHEY, CDR2 SVGEGT. Trimming pared 5 bases from V and 4 bases from J, leaving 20 bases between. CDR3 size: 16 residues.

The rearrangement uses TRBV7-2 and TRBJ2-7; 7 bases agree with TRBD1. The germline gives CDR1 SGHTA, CDR2 FQGNSA. This CDR3 has 13 amino acids. V lost 5 bases and J lost 3; bases outside the gene matches: 4. CDR3 bases: TGTGCCAGCAGCCCGGGGACAGACTACGAGCAGTACTTC. Residues: CASSPGTDYEQYF. The entire variable domain, with the rest obtained from reference TRBV7-2 and TRBJ2-7, is as follows: GAGVSQSPSNKVTEKGKDVELRCDPISGHTALYWYRQSLGQGLEFLIYFQGNSAPDKSGLPSDRFSAERTGGSVSTLTIQRTQQEDSAVYLCASSPGTDYEQYFGPGTRLTVT.

This clone was recorded once. The chain couples TRBV6-5 to TRBJ1-5, with a possible D match to TRBD1 (6 bases). The CDR3 extends over 13 amino acids. The V and J ends lost 6 bases and 7 bases respectively, with 13 bases between them. CDR1 and CDR2 from the germline V gene are MNHEY and SVGAGI. The DNA of the CDR3 is TGTGCCAGCAGGTATGGGGGCGCCCAGCCCCAGCATTTT. Translation: CASRYGGAQPQHF.

This rearrangement joins TRBV5-1 to TRBJ1-1; unclear D gene. V dropped 2 bases and J dropped 2 bases, with 10 bases sitting between them. The CDR3 sequence is 14 residues long. Germline loops: CDR1 SGHRS, CDR2 YFSETQ. The CDR3 nucleotides read TGCGCCAGCAGCTTTTCAGCGGGCAACACTGAAGCTTTCTTT. This gives the protein CASSFSAGNTEAFF. Looking up the rest from reference TRBV5-1 and TRBJ1-1 gives the full variable domain: KAGVTQTPRYLIKTRGQQVTLSCSPISGHRSVSWYQQTPGQGLQFLFEYFSETQRNKGNFPGRFSGRQFSNSRSEMNVSTLELGDSALYLCASSFSAGNTEAFFGQGTRLTVV.

The chain uses TRBV5-6 and TRBJ2-3; TRBD2 matches at 8 bases. The CDR3 is 18 amino acids. Germline CDR1 and CDR2: SGHDT and YYEEEE. Losses at the gene ends were 0 bases for V and 0 bases for J; bases not matched to a gene: 9. The CDR3 nucleotides are TGTGCCAGCAGCTTGGGTCTAGCGGGCGCCCCTAGCACAGATACGCAGTATTTT. Amino acid sequence: CASSLGLAGAPSTDTQYF.

The gene calls are TRBV19 and TRBJ1-1; D possibly corresponds to TRBD1 (5 bases). The germline V gene encodes CDR1 LNHDA and CDR2 SQIVND (reference sequence). This CDR3 contains 14 residues. The V end was cut by 3 bases, the J end by 0 bases, with 8 bases between. CDR3 in DNA: TGTGCCAGTAGTATCGGGACTGTGAACACTGAAGCTTTCTTT. Residues: CASSIGTVNTEAFF.

CDR3 DNA sequence: TGTGCCAGCAGTTCGGACGGCCGAAGCACTGAAGCTTTCTTT. Translating it yields CASSSDGRSTEAFF. This chain uses TRBV6-2 or TRBV6-3 with TRBJ1-1; the D is unclear. V was trimmed by 4 bases and J by 4 bases, leaving 13 bases between them. The CDR3 runs to 14 residues. Germline V CDR1 and CDR2: MNHEY, SVGEGT.

V is TRBV7-9 and J is TRBJ2-3; TRBD2 matches at 10 bases. This CDR3 has 15 residues. V dropped 2 bases and J dropped 2; count of bases not matched to a gene: 1. Germline V gene lookup returns CDR1 SEHNR and CDR2 FQNEAQ (reference sequence). In DNA form, the CDR3 reads TGTGCCAGCAGCTTACTAGCGGGAGACACAGATACGCAGTATTTT. Protein sequence: CASSLLAGDTDTQYF.

The chain recombines TRBV5-1 with TRBJ2-1, with D possibly TRBD2 on 6 matching bases. CDR1 and CDR2 from the germline V gene are SGHRS and YFSETQ. The CDR3 contains 15 residues. The V end was cut by 2 bases, the J end by 7 bases, with 16 bases between. CDR3 sequence: CASSLGETSGNEQFF. The CDR3 region has the DNA TGCGCCAGCAGCTTAGGGGAAACCAGCGGGAATGAGCAGTTCTTC.

The chain employs TRBV6-1 and TRBJ2-1; D is ambiguous. This CDR3 is 15 amino acids long. Trimming removed 2 bases from V and 9 bases from J, with 17 bases in between. Germline V CDR1 and CDR2: MNHNS, SASEGT. This chain's CDR3 is CASSESGSERGEQFF. The DNA of the CDR3 is TGTGCCAGCAGTGAATCTGGATCCGAGCGCGGTGAGCAGTTCTTC.

This clone was seen once. The chain links TRBV6-5 to TRBJ2-1, with 9 positions matching TRBD2. After removal of 2 bases from V and 8 bases from J, the junction contained 4 bases not matched to a gene. This CDR3 has 14 amino acids. Germline CDR1 reads MNHEY; CDR2 reads SVGAGI. The CDR3 loop reads CASSYGAGGDEQFF. The CDR3 nucleotides are TGTGCCAGCAGTTACGGGGCGGGAGGGGATGAGCAGTTCTTC.

The chain combines TRBV27 with TRBJ2-7; 9 positions agree with TRBD1. Trimming at V came to 3 bases and at J to 5 bases, leaving 8 bases not matched to a gene. This CDR3 has 15 amino acids. Germline loops: CDR1 MNHEY, CDR2 SMNVEV (reference sequence). The CDR3 bases are TGTGCCAGCAGTTTCGCCGGGACAGGGCGGCACGAGCAGTACTTC. Translated, it gives CASSFAGTGRHEQYF.